Given below is one T cell receptor beta chain in context. This PCR relied on a set of 60 Vbeta primers and 13 Jbeta primers. Profiled with immunoSEQ multiplex PCR; TCRdb holds only in-frame clones, not every one. The table records about 130,000 clones, about 80% of them present only once. The data stem from a study of cytomegalovirus exposure and HLA in healthy donors. V was shortened by 6 bases and J by 9 bases, with 12 bases between the two germline ends. The CDR3 has 12 residues. CDR1 SGHTA and CDR2 FQGTGA come from the germline V gene. Sequencing was carried out using PBMCs. The origin of this receptor is a man aged 25 to 40 in good health and CMV-seronegative. The V and J genes are TRBV7-3 and TRBJ2-1; possibly TRBD2 for D (5 bases). CDR3 residues: CASSLGEGEQFF. The CDR3 DNA sequence: TGTGCCAGCAGTCTCGGAGAGGGTGAGCAGTTCTTC. The variable domain in full, with the rest retrieved from reference TRBV7-3 and TRBJ2-1, is GAGVSQTPSNKVTEKGKYVELRCDPISGHTALYWYRQSLGQGPEFLIYFQGTGAADDSGLPNDRFFAVRPEGSVSTLKIQRTERGDSAVYLCASSLGEGEQFFGPGTRLTVL.